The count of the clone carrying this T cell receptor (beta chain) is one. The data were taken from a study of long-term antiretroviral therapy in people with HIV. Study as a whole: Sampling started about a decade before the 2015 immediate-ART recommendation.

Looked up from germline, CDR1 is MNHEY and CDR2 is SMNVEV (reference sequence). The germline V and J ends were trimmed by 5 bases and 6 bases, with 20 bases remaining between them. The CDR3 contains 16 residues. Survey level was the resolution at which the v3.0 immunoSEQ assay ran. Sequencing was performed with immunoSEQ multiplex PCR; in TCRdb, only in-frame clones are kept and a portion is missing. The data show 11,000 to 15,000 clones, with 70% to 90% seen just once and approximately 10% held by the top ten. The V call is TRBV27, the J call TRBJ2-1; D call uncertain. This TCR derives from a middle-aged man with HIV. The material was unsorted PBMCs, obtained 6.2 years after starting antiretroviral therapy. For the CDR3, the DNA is TGTGCCAGCAGTATTGAGGCATCGTCCTTGCCCAATGAGCAGTTCTTC. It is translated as CASSIEASSLPNEQFF.